This T cell receptor beta chain was sequenced in a study of T cell repertoires in cytomegalovirus infection. Trimming removed 4 bases at V and 7 bases at J, with 11 bases between. The CDR3 is made up of 13 amino acids. Germline V gene lookup returns CDR1 SGHDN and CDR2 FVKESK. One entry per CDR3 protein results from TCRdb running MiXCR on the reads. Of over 450,000 distinct CDR3 sequences detected, roughly 10% appear once; the ten largest clones hold roughly 10%. This clonotype was seen many times. The V call is TRBV14, the J call TRBJ1-5; no clear D. This receptor was taken from a human donor in good health (CMV status not recorded). Some clones in this sample may be carry-over from other donors' samples. What was sequenced was PBMCs. Here the CDR3 DNA reads TGTGCCAGCAGCCGCGTAACGGGCCAGCCCCAGCATTTT. Residues: CASSRVTGQPQHF.